This T cell receptor beta chain was documented in a study of T cells expressing NK-cell markers. As for the study in general: From sorted CD3+CD56+NKG2C+, CD3+CD56+NKG2C- and CD3+CD56-NKG2C+ T cells came the TCR beta repertoires. Study results and limitations: Clones of NKG2C+ T cells that had expanded were of unclear HCMV specificity. These clonotypes also led the CD3+CD56-NKG2C+ fraction in a handful of donors. The contribution of dominant NKG2C+ clonotypes to CD8+ T cells in about six donors was roughly 1.0-7.5%.

TCRdb reprocessed the 5' RACE reads, keeping one entry per CDR3 protein, no DNA. This table lists almost 450,000 distinct CDR3 sequences. The CDR3 consists of 14 residues. Germline V gene sequence: CDR1 LGHNA, CDR2 YNFKEQ. Turning to this clonotype: Its antigen is as yet unknown.

Sequencing was done on a sample of blood T cells: a sorted CD56 or NKG2C T cell subset, CD4+ or CD8+ T cells, or bulk PBMC T cells (not recorded which). The V call is TRBV4-2, the J call TRBJ2-3; TCRdb picks TRBD1, but there is no DNA to check that call. The sequence was collected from a woman between 18 and 69 years old in good health. This CDR3 is CASSQTGPTDTQYF.